A single sample gave rise to the 30 T cell receptor beta chains below, sequenced in a study of CD8 T cells in Susac syndrome. Random hexamers served to reverse transcribe about 0.5 to 1 ug RNA. TCRdb used MiXCR to reprocess the immunoSEQ multiplex PCR reads, holding one entry per CDR3 protein. This sample has hundreds of thousands of distinct CDR3 sequences; more than 85% occur once, and the top ten carry around 0.13%. Sequencing used CD8+ T cells from PBMCs. These receptor sequences come from a human donor with multiple sclerosis.

This chain connects TRBV29-1 to TRBJ2-7; 9 bases agree with TRBD1. Germline CDR1 SQVTM, CDR2 ANQGSEA. V trimming: 0 bases; J trimming: 4 bases; junction bases outside the gene matches: 7. The CDR3 is 15 residues long. The DNA of the CDR3 is TGCAGCGTTGAAGATCCGGACAGGGGCGGGTACGAGCAGTACTTC. Translation gives CSVEDPDRGGYEQYF.

This clonotype appeared a few times. J is TRBJ2-1 and V is TRBV19; D is ambiguous. The CDR3 is 11 amino acids. The germline CDR1 and CDR2 sequences are LNHDA and SQIVND (reference sequence). V was shortened by 6 bases and J by 9 bases, with 9 bases between the two germline ends. The CDR3 DNA reads TGTGCCAGTAGCTATGTCGGTGAGCAGTTCTTC. As protein: CASSYVGEQFF.

This rearrangement joins TRBV9 to TRBJ2-1, with TRBD2 matching over 8 bases. CDR3 length: 13 residues. V lost 5 bases to trimming and J lost 4 bases; unmatched junction nucleotides: 2. The germline CDR1 and CDR2 sequences are SGDLS and YYNGEE. CDR3 DNA: TGTGCCAGCAGACCGGGGGGGTACAATGAGCAGTTCTTC. It translates to CASRPGGYNEQFF.

This chain joins TRBV5-1 and TRBJ1-4, with 7 bases identical to TRBD1. J gave up 5 bases and V 2 bases, and 3 bases lay outside the gene matches. The CDR3 consists of 14 residues. From germline, CDR1 is SGHRS and CDR2 YFSETQ. CDR3 protein: CASSFTGVNEKLFF. The CDR3 nucleotides read TGCGCCAGCAGCTTCACAGGGGTAAATGAAAAACTGTTTTTT.

The chain carries TRBV20-1 and TRBJ2-3; D remains ambiguous. CDR1 and CDR2 (germline): DFQATT, SNEGSKA (reference sequence). The germline V and J ends were trimmed by 0 bases and 4 bases, with 11 bases remaining between them. The length of the CDR3 is 14 residues. The CDR3 DNA sequence: TGCAGTGCTAGAGATAGGGTAGACCCAGATACGCAGTATTTT. This codes for CSARDRVDPDTQYF.

V and J are TRBV7-9 and TRBJ1-2; D remains ambiguous. Between the trimmed V and J ends, which lost 2 bases and 4 bases, there was a span of 17 bases. The CDR3 has 16 residues. Germline values: CDR1 SEHNR, CDR2 FQNEAQ (reference sequence). CDR3 residues: CASSLSGVVIPYGYTF. In DNA, the CDR3 is TGTGCCAGCAGCTTAAGTGGGGTTGTGATCCCCTATGGCTACACCTTC.

The V gene is TRBV7-9, the J gene TRBJ2-7, with D uncertain. The CDR3 covers 14 residues. Germline V gene sequence: CDR1 SEHNR, CDR2 FQNEAQ (reference sequence). The V gene lost 1 base and the J gene lost 2 bases, with 9 bases spanning the gap. CDR3 loop: CASSLDPAPYEQYF. The CDR3 nucleotides read TGTGCCAGCAGCTTAGACCCGGCCCCCTACGAGCAGTACTTC. Full variable domain (outside the CDR3, taken from reference TRBV7-9 and TRBJ2-7): DTGVSQNPRHKITKRGQNVTFRCDPISEHNRLYWYRQTLGQGPEFLTYFQNEAQLEKSRLLSDRFSAERPKGSFSTLEIQRTEQGDSAMYLCASSLDPAPYEQYFGPGTRLTVT.

The CDR3 DNA is TGCGCCAGCAGCCAGGCAGGCGCGGGACTGAACACTGAAGCTTTCTTT. It specifies CASSQAGAGLNTEAFF. The gene calls are TRBV4-1 and TRBJ1-1; TRBD1 might be the D (5 bases). Trimming took off 3 bases at V and 0 bases at J, with 14 bases between the two ends. Germline V gives CDR1 MGHRA, CDR2 YSYEKL. This CDR3 has 16 residues.

The chain combines TRBV27 with TRBJ1-1; 9 bases match TRBD1. Germline V gene lookup returns CDR1 MNHEY and CDR2 SMNVEV (reference sequence). CDR3 length: 13 residues. J lost 1 base, V lost 8 bases, and 2 bases had no gene match. The CDR3 DNA reads TGTGCCAGCTGGGACAGGGAGAACACTGAAGCTTTCTTT. Amino acid sequence: CASWDRENTEAFF.

The V and J genes are TRBV30 and TRBJ1-1; D call uncertain. V was clipped by 5 bases and J by 2 bases, with 12 bases between them. The germline gives CDR1 GTSNPN, CDR2 SVGIG (reference sequence). The CDR3 totals 13 residues. CDR3 DNA: TGTGCCTGGGGTGAAATGGTTAACACTGAAGCTTTCTTT. Protein product: CAWGEMVNTEAFF.

CDR3 DNA sequence: TGTGCCACCAGTGAGGCCTGGGGTTCGCAGAGCTCCTACAATGAGCAGTTCTTC. Its protein is CATSEAWGSQSSYNEQFF. The chain has TRBV24-1 and TRBJ2-1; D is unclear. V lost 4 bases to trimming and J lost 0 bases, with 18 bases between them. The CDR3 loop spans 18 amino acids. CDR1 is KGHDR and CDR2 is SFDVKD in the germline V gene.

The rearrangement links TRBV9 to TRBJ2-1; D tentatively fits TRBD1 or TRBD2 (5 bases each). The CDR3 has 15 amino acids. The V gene lost 3 bases and the J gene lost 0 bases, with 10 bases spanning the gap. Germline-derived CDR1 and CDR2 are SGDLS and YYNGEE. This chain's CDR3 is CASSAEGSSYNEQFF. Written as DNA, the CDR3 is TGTGCCAGCAGCGCCGAGGGGAGCTCCTACAATGAGCAGTTCTTC. Filled out from reference TRBV9 and TRBJ2-1, the complete variable domain reads DSGVTQTPKHLITATGQRVTLRCSPRSGDLSVYWYQQSLDQGLQFLIQYYNGEERAKGNILERFSAQQFPDLHSELNLSSLELGDSALYFCASSAEGSSYNEQFFGPGTRLTVL.

CDR3: CASSFTGAKKTQYF. The CDR3 DNA is TGTGCCAGCAGCTTTACAGGGGCCAAGAAGACCCAGTACTTC. The rearrangement joins TRBV7-2 to TRBJ2-5, with 7 bases identical to TRBD1. CDR1 SGHTA and CDR2 FQGNSA come from the germline V gene. This CDR3 spans 14 amino acids. The V segment lost 3 bases and the J segment 6 bases; nucleotides outside the gene matches: 7. Complete variable domain (other parts from reference TRBV7-2 and TRBJ2-5): GAGVSQSPSNKVTEKGKDVELRCDPISGHTALYWYRQSLGQGLEFLIYFQGNSAPDKSGLPSDRFSAERTGGSVSTLTIQRTQQEDSAVYLCASSFTGAKKTQYFGPGTRLLVL.

V and J are TRBV15 and TRBJ2-7; D perhaps matches TRBD2 (6 bases). This CDR3 contains 18 residues. Trimming pared 0 bases from V and 3 bases from J, leaving 21 bases between. Germline V lookup: CDR1 LNHNV, CDR2 YYDKDF (reference sequence). The CDR3 sequence is CATSREGEVRDGGYEQYF. CDR3 DNA: TGTGCCACCAGCAGAGAGGGGGAGGTCCGAGACGGGGGCTACGAGCAGTACTTC.

The CDR3 bases are TGTGCTACCCCAACATGGACCCAACATCAGCCCCAGCATTTT. Protein: CATPTWTQHQPQHF. This chain uses TRBV12-5 with TRBJ1-5; D unresolved. V lost 10 bases and J lost 5, with 18 bases in between. This CDR3 has 14 amino acids. Germline V gene data show CDR1 as LGHNT and CDR2 as FRNRAP.

The V gene is TRBV19, the J gene TRBJ1-1; 7 bases match TRBD1. The CDR3 covers 13 residues. J was trimmed by 1 base and V by 8 bases; bases with no gene match: 4. The germline V gene encodes CDR1 LNHDA and CDR2 SQIVND (reference sequence). DNA for the CDR3: TGTGCCAGTGGATACAGGGGGAACACTGAAGCTTTCTTT. Translated, it gives CASGYRGNTEAFF. Supplemented by reference TRBV19 and TRBJ1-1, the full variable domain reads DGGITQSPKYLFRKEGQNVTLSCEQNLNHDAMYWYRQDPGQGLRLIYYSQIVNDFQKGDIAEGYSVSREKKESFPLTVTSAQKNPTAFYLCASGYRGNTEAFFGQGTRLTVV.

The chain recombines TRBV12-3 or TRBV12-4 with TRBJ2-5; D is undetermined. V lost 4 bases and J 9 bases, leaving 24 bases between the germline ends. This CDR3 is 16 amino acids long. CDR3: CASSSRSVFGPLAQYF. The DNA of the CDR3 is TGTGCCAGCAGTTCGCGGTCTGTTTTTGGGCCCTTGGCCCAGTACTTC.

This chain joins TRBV7-8 and TRBJ2-5; the D gene is possibly TRBD1 (6 bases). The ends were cut back, 0 bases at V and 2 bases at J, with 7 bases in the middle. Germline V lookup: CDR1 SGHVS, CDR2 FQNEAQ. This CDR3 is built from 14 residues. The CDR3 region has the DNA TGTGCCAGCAGCTTAGCGCAGGGGCAAGAGACCCAGTACTTC. Translation: CASSLAQGQETQYF.

The chain combines TRBV19 with TRBJ2-5; possibly TRBD1 or TRBD2 for D (5 bases each). This CDR3 comprises 12 residues. Germline V gene data show CDR1 as LNHDA and CDR2 as SQIVND (reference sequence). Trimming pared 6 bases from V and 0 bases from J, leaving 5 bases between. The DNA of the CDR3 is TGTGCCAGTAGGGGGGACCAAGAGACCCAGTACTTC. Protein sequence: CASRGDQETQYF.

The V call is TRBV5-6, the J call TRBJ2-1; D is undetermined. V lost 0 bases to trimming and J lost 8 bases, with 6 bases between them. There are 12 residues in the CDR3. Germline CDR1 and CDR2: SGHDT and YYEEEE. The CDR3 region is CASSLAPYEQFF. CDR3 bases: TGTGCCAGCAGCTTGGCGCCCTATGAGCAGTTCTTC.

The chain is built from TRBV6-5 and TRBJ1-2; D perhaps matches TRBD1 (6 bases). There are 13 residues in the CDR3. Germline loops: CDR1 MNHEY, CDR2 SVGAGI. Deletions cut 0 bases from V and 8 bases from J, with 10 bases between. CDR3 loop: CASSYSSDRGYTF. In DNA, the CDR3 is TGTGCCAGCAGTTACTCGAGTGACAGGGGCTACACCTTC.

The rearrangement uses TRBV2 and TRBJ2-7; D is uncertain. Germline V gene lookup returns CDR1 SNHLY and CDR2 FYNNEI. This CDR3 spans 13 amino acids. The ends were cut back, 8 bases at V and 0 bases at J, with 11 bases in the middle. CDR3 in amino acids: CASGWVSSYEQYF. The CDR3 region has the DNA TGTGCCAGCGGCTGGGTTAGCTCCTACGAGCAGTACTTC.

The table lists this clonotype with a count of one. This chain links TRBV19 with TRBJ2-7; weak D call: TRBD2 (6 bases). Between the trimmed V and J ends, which lost 5 bases and 2 bases, there was a span of 10 bases. Germline V gene lookup returns CDR1 LNHDA and CDR2 SQIVND (reference sequence). The CDR3 sequence is 13 residues long. CDR3 nucleotide sequence: TGTGCCAGTAGTGCGGGACCCACCTACGAGCAGTACTTC. Its translation: CASSAGPTYEQYF.

This chain uses TRBV23-1 with TRBJ1-2; D unclear. TRBV23-1 is an ORF; its function is uncertain. The V end lost 0 bases, the J end lost 3 bases, and 11 bases lay between the germline ends. CDR3 size: 15 residues. CDR3 in DNA: TGCGCCAGCAGTCAATCTAAGCGGGAGGACTATGGCTACACCTTC. Translated: CASSQSKREDYGYTF.

The J gene is TRBJ1-4, the V gene TRBV27; 7 bases agree with TRBD1. The V gene end was trimmed by 6 bases and the J gene end by 0 bases; junction bases not matched to a gene: 10. This CDR3 is built from 17 residues. CDR1 and CDR2 (germline): MNHEY, SMNVEV (reference sequence). In nucleotides, the CDR3 is TGTGCCAGCAGCTTCAGGGGGACCATCCCAACTAATGAAAAACTGTTTTTT. Translation gives CASSFRGTIPTNEKLFF.

This chain links TRBV6-2 or TRBV6-3 with TRBJ2-5, with D possibly TRBD1 on 5 matching bases. From germline, CDR1 is MNHEY and CDR2 SVGEGT. This CDR3 comprises 14 residues. The V gene lost 6 bases and the J gene lost 5 bases, with 16 bases spanning the gap. CDR3 loop: CASRFLQGWETQYF. The CDR3 DNA is TGTGCCAGCAGATTCCTTCAGGGATGGGAGACCCAGTACTTC.

The chain links TRBV7-6 to TRBJ2-5; TRBD1 might be the D (5 bases). The V gene lost 4 bases and the J gene lost 0 bases, with 12 bases spanning the gap. The CDR3 runs to 15 residues. Looked up from germline, CDR1 is SGHVS and CDR2 is FNYEAQ. The CDR3 reads CASSSITGDQETQYF. The CDR3 DNA follows: TGTGCCAGCAGCTCCATAACAGGAGACCAAGAGACCCAGTACTTC.

The chain carries TRBV7-9 and TRBJ1-1, with D hard to call. CDR3 length: 13 amino acids. The germline V gene encodes CDR1 SEHNR and CDR2 FQNEAQ (reference sequence). V shed 5 bases and J shed 6 bases, with 13 bases lying between them. The CDR3 is CASSPGPTPEAFF. CDR3 bases: TGTGCCAGCAGCCCCGGACCCACCCCTGAAGCTTTCTTT. The complete variable domain, with remaining parts taken from reference TRBV7-9 and TRBJ1-1, reads DTGVSQNPRHKITKRGQNVTFRCDPISEHNRLYWYRQTLGQGPEFLTYFQNEAQLEKSRLLSDRFSAERPKGSFSTLEIQRTEQGDSAMYLCASSPGPTPEAFFGQGTRLTVV.

This chain uses TRBV7-8 with TRBJ1-2; tentative D call: TRBD1 (6 bases). The germline V gene encodes CDR1 SGHVS and CDR2 FQNEAQ. Deletions cut 5 bases from V and 4 bases from J, with 20 bases between. The CDR3 loop spans 16 amino acids. The CDR3 nucleotides are TGTGCCAGCAGCCCCATCGGGGGGGCGAATAGCTATGGCTACACCTTC. Its translation is CASSPIGGANSYGYTF.

V and J are TRBV20-1 and TRBJ2-7; 9 nucleotides agree with TRBD2. This CDR3 has 14 residues. The V and J ends lost 3 bases and 5 bases, in that order; junction bases with no gene match: 8. CDR1 is DFQATT, CDR2 SNEGSKA, per germline (reference sequence). In DNA, the CDR3 is TGCAGTGCTAGTCCGCTAGCGGGATTCAACGAGCAGTACTTC. Translating gives CSASPLAGFNEQYF.